The next 26 T cell receptor beta chains were all read from a single sample in a study of CD8 T cells in Susac syndrome (dated by TCRdb to about 2019). Library generation was performed with the immunoSEQ multiplex PCR assay. RNA was extracted with the RNeasy kit and about 0.5 to 1 ug was reverse transcribed using random hexamers. TCRdb's own reprocessing of the public reads used fastp at Q25 and MiXCR and kept productive beta chains. Every entry covers one CDR3 protein and lists the most common genes and DNA from its rows. For this sample the table gives about 300,000 distinct CDR3 sequences, of which around 83% were detected only once. The ten biggest clones cover about 0.11% of the sample. Sequenced sample: CD8+ T cells from PBMCs. The origin of the receptors is a human donor with multiple sclerosis.

V usage is TRBV28 and J usage is TRBJ2-7; D possibly corresponds to TRBD1 (6 bases). Trimming cost V 5 bases and J 5 bases, with 16 bases left between them. The CDR3 length is 14 residues. Germline loops: CDR1 MDHEN, CDR2 SYDVKM. The CDR3 sequence: CASSPKQGRHEQYF. DNA of the CDR3: TGTGCCAGCAGTCCCAAACAGGGTAGGCACGAGCAGTACTTC.

CDR3 sequence (DNA): TGTGCCTGGAGGGGGACAGTGTCCCTACGGGGCTACACCTTC. Amino acids: CAWRGTVSLRGYTF. The gene calls are TRBV30 and TRBJ1-2; TRBD1 agrees at 7 bases. CDR1 is GTSNPN, CDR2 SVGIG, per germline (reference sequence). The CDR3 spans 14 residues. J lost 8 bases, V lost 3 bases, and 12 bases had no gene match.

The CDR3 protein is CASSFWTSRQDEQYF. Here the CDR3 DNA reads TGCGCCAGCAGCTTTTGGACTAGCCGCCAGGACGAGCAGTACTTC. The gene calls are TRBV5-1 and TRBJ2-7; 8 positions match TRBD2. Looked up from germline, CDR1 is SGHRS and CDR2 is YFSETQ. Trimming at V came to 2 bases and at J to 5 bases, leaving 9 bases not matched to a gene. This CDR3 region has 15 residues. The full variable domain, with the rest looked up from reference TRBV5-1 and TRBJ2-7, is KAGVTQTPRYLIKTRGQQVTLSCSPISGHRSVSWYQQTPGQGLQFLFEYFSETQRNKGNFPGRFSGRQFSNSRSEMNVSTLELGDSALYLCASSFWTSRQDEQYFGPGTRLTVT.

This chain uses TRBV27 with TRBJ2-2, with D perhaps matching TRBD1 or TRBD2 (5 bases each). Deletions cut 1 base from V and 6 bases from J, with 6 bases between. Looked up from germline, CDR1 is MNHEY and CDR2 is SMNVEV (reference sequence). This CDR3 contains 13 residues. CDR3 sequence reads: CASSLLGAGELFF. The CDR3 nucleotides read TGTGCCAGCAGTTTATTGGGGGCCGGGGAGCTGTTTTTT.

This chain's CDR3 is CATSDVSLADSYNEQFF. The CDR3, as DNA: TGTGCCACCAGTGATGTATCCCTAGCGGACTCCTACAATGAGCAGTTCTTC. The rearrangement links TRBV24-1 to TRBJ2-1; 7 bases agree with TRBD2. This CDR3 spans 17 amino acids. Germline V lookup: CDR1 KGHDR, CDR2 SFDVKD. Losses at the gene ends were 3 bases for V and 0 bases for J; bases not matched to a gene: 7.

This chain uses TRBV16 with TRBJ1-1; D remains unclear. Per germline, CDR1 KGHSY and CDR2 FQNENV. The CDR3 runs 16 residues. V was shortened by 4 bases and J by 1 base, with 16 bases between the two germline ends. CDR3 DNA: TGTGCCAGCAGCCTAGCTCGGGCATTTGGGAACACTGAAGCTTTCTTT. Translating it yields CASSLARAFGNTEAFF.

The gene calls are TRBV6-1 and TRBJ1-1; D may be TRBD1 (5 bases). V was shortened by 10 bases and J by 0 bases, with 9 bases between the two germline ends. Germline loops: CDR1 MNHNS, CDR2 SASEGT. The CDR3 contains 12 residues. CDR3 DNA: TGTGCCACCGGGACCGTGAACACTGAAGCTTTCTTT. Amino acid sequence: CATGTVNTEAFF.

This clonotype was detected once. The genes are TRBV11-2 and TRBJ2-1; 7 nucleotides agree with TRBD2. The CDR3 extends over 12 amino acids. Germline CDR1 is SGHAT and CDR2 is FQNNGV. Trimming cost V 5 bases and J 10 bases; bases outside gene matches: 5. CDR3 sequence reads: CASSLGREEQFF. CDR3 DNA: TGTGCCAGCAGCCTCGGGCGGGAGGAGCAGTTCTTC.

The V call is TRBV27, the J call TRBJ2-7; TRBD2 aligns across 9 bases. Trimming took 3 bases from V and 4 from J; bases not matched to a gene: 4. The CDR3 is 14 residues long. CDR1 MNHEY and CDR2 SMNVEV come from the germline V gene (reference sequence). CDR3 bases: TGTGCCAGCAGTTTCCGGGGACTAGCTTACGAGCAGTACTTC. It yields the protein CASSFRGLAYEQYF.

The chain has TRBV30 and TRBJ2-1; no reliable D call. Germline CDR1 and CDR2: GTSNPN and SVGIG (reference sequence). V was cut by 0 bases and J by 2 bases, with 14 bases left in between. The CDR3 runs to 16 residues. The CDR3 is CAWSVGRVSPYNEQFF. The CDR3 DNA reads TGTGCCTGGAGTGTAGGTCGAGTTTCACCCTACAATGAGCAGTTCTTC. The full variable domain, completed using reference TRBV30 and TRBJ2-1, is SQTIHQWPATLVQPVGSPLSLECTVEGTSNPNLYWYRQAAGRGLQLLFYSVGIGQISSEVPQNLSASRPQDRQFILSSKKLLLSDSGFYLCAWSVGRVSPYNEQFFGPGTRLTVL.

This clonotype was detected once. The chain couples TRBV7-9 to TRBJ2-7; no definite D call. Trimming shortened V by 0 bases and J by 4 bases, and 13 bases separated the two germline ends. The CDR3 is 15 amino acids. Per germline, CDR1 SEHNR and CDR2 FQNEAQ (reference sequence). The CDR3 reads CASSLANSFAYEQYF. The CDR3 nucleotides are TGTGCCAGCAGCTTAGCCAACTCGTTCGCTTACGAGCAGTACTTC.

The chain links TRBV12-3 or TRBV12-4 to TRBJ2-7; 10 bases agree with TRBD2. This CDR3 is built from 14 residues. The ends lost 6 bases at V and 5 bases at J; junction bases unmatched: 7. The CDR3 region is CASSPTSGSHEQYF. Written as DNA, the CDR3 is TGTGCCAGCAGCCCGACTAGCGGGTCCCACGAGCAGTACTTC.

The chain links TRBV5-1 to TRBJ1-1; D gene ambiguous. Germline assignment: CDR1 SGHRS and CDR2 YFSETQ. The CDR3 totals 14 residues. V was pared by 1 base and J by 1 base, with 8 bases between. DNA of the CDR3: TGCGCCAGCAGCTTGAAAGTAGGGAACACTGAAGCTTTCTTT. Translating gives CASSLKVGNTEAFF.

The V and J genes are TRBV7-4 and TRBJ2-7; 7 bases are a match to TRBD2. The CDR3 runs to 14 residues. In germline, CDR1 is SGHVT, CDR2 SQSDAQ. J gave up 0 bases and V 5 bases, and 4 bases lay outside the gene matches. The CDR3 is CASSRGSHSYEQYF. In nucleotides, the CDR3 is TGTGCCAGCAGCCGCGGGAGCCACTCCTACGAGCAGTACTTC.

J is TRBJ2-1 and V is TRBV5-1; 10 bases line up with TRBD1. The CDR3 covers 16 residues. J was trimmed by 8 bases and V by 0 bases; bases with no gene match: 8. Germline CDR1 reads SGHRS; CDR2 reads YFSETQ. CDR3 sequence reads: CASSLDPGTGVHEQFF. The CDR3 DNA reads TGCGCCAGCAGCTTGGACCCCGGGACAGGGGTGCATGAGCAGTTCTTC.

The chain couples TRBV28 to TRBJ2-7; TRBD1 is a possible D gene (6 bases). Germline lookup yields CDR1 MDHEN and CDR2 SYDVKM. There are 14 residues in the CDR3. V was pared by 7 bases and J by 4 bases, with 17 bases between. CDR3: CASTLQGPGYEQYF. The CDR3 nucleotides are TGTGCCAGCACCCTACAGGGACCGGGGTACGAGCAGTACTTC.

The V call is TRBV15, the J call TRBJ2-3; 13 bases are shared with TRBD2. This CDR3 spans 18 amino acids. The germline V gene encodes CDR1 LNHNV and CDR2 YYDKDF (reference sequence). V lost 2 bases to trimming and J lost 4 bases; unmatched junction nucleotides: 9. Here the CDR3 reads CATSRPLLAGGGPDTQYF. The CDR3 bases are TGTGCCACCAGCAGACCTTTACTAGCGGGAGGGGGTCCAGATACGCAGTATTTT.

The CDR3: CASSLWGDQPQHF. The CDR3, as DNA: TGTGCCAGCAGCTTATGGGGGGATCAGCCCCAGCATTTT. The rearrangement links TRBV7-9 to TRBJ1-5; possible D gene TRBD1, 5 bases. Germline V gene sequence: CDR1 SEHNR, CDR2 FQNEAQ (reference sequence). Trimming shortened V by 2 bases and J by 5 bases, and 7 bases separated the two germline ends. The CDR3 covers 13 residues.

The J gene is TRBJ1-1, the V gene TRBV10-3; D uncertain. V was clipped by 4 bases and J by 1 base, with 10 bases between them. The germline V gene has CDR1 ENHRY and CDR2 SYGVKD. The CDR3 sequence is 14 residues long. The DNA for the CDR3 is TGTGCCATCAGTGCTCCCGACGGGAACACTGAAGCTTTCTTT. This translates into CAISAPDGNTEAFF.

The chain employs TRBV4-1 and TRBJ2-1; D unclear. Trimming left V 4 bases short and J 6 bases short, with 4 bases between. Germline V gives CDR1 MGHRA, CDR2 YSYEKL. The CDR3 contains 11 residues. The CDR3 region is CASSRTNEQFF. CDR3 in DNA: TGCGCCAGCAGCCGGACCAATGAGCAGTTCTTC.

The chain joins TRBV7-9 to TRBJ2-1, with 7 positions matching TRBD2. Germline CDR1 is SEHNR and CDR2 is FQNEAQ (reference sequence). The junction had 4 bases not matched to a gene; V was cut back by 0 bases and J by 5 bases. The CDR3 covers 15 residues. The CDR3 coding sequence is TGTGCCAGCAGCTTAGCGGGAGGGCCCCACAATGAGCAGTTCTTC. Translating it yields CASSLAGGPHNEQFF. Full variable domain (rest looked up from reference TRBV7-9 and TRBJ2-1): DTGVSQNPRHKITKRGQNVTFRCDPISEHNRLYWYRQTLGQGPEFLTYFQNEAQLEKSRLLSDRFSAERPKGSFSTLEIQRTEQGDSAMYLCASSLAGGPHNEQFFGPGTRLTVL.

The chain couples TRBV7-9 to TRBJ1-2; unclear D gene. The V gene's germline CDR1 is SEHNR and CDR2 FQNEAQ (reference sequence). The CDR3 spans 14 residues. The ends were cut back, 1 base at V and 4 bases at J, with 10 bases in the middle. CDR3 in DNA: TGTGCCAGCAGCTTAGGGACCTTTCCCTATGGCTACACCTTC. Translated, it gives CASSLGTFPYGYTF.

The chain employs TRBV9 and TRBJ2-3; 7 bases map to TRBD1. The germline V gene encodes CDR1 SGDLS and CDR2 YYNGEE. The V segment lost 3 bases and the J segment 2 bases; nucleotides outside the gene matches: 9. The CDR3 runs to 16 residues. CDR3 sequence reads: CASSAYTGVTTDTQYF. Written as DNA, the CDR3 is TGTGCCAGCAGCGCCTACACAGGGGTGACCACAGATACGCAGTATTTT.

The chain links TRBV20-1 to TRBJ2-3; 11 bases align to TRBD2. Germline assignment: CDR1 DFQATT and CDR2 SNEGSKA (reference sequence). The trim removed 5 bases at V and 2 bases at J, leaving 3 bases unmatched. This CDR3 spans 14 amino acids. As DNA, the CDR3 is TGCAGTGCTCGACTAGCGGGGTTCACAGATACGCAGTATTTT. Its protein product is CSARLAGFTDTQYF.

The rearrangement links TRBV7-9 to TRBJ2-7, with a weak D call TRBD1 (5 bases). The CDR3 consists of 16 residues. Germline CDR1 and CDR2: SEHNR and FQNEAQ (reference sequence). The germline V and J ends were trimmed by 3 bases and 3 bases, with 18 bases remaining between them. DNA of the CDR3: TGTGCCAGCAGCTTCGATAGTGAGACAGCTCACTACGAGCAGTACTTC. It specifies CASSFDSETAHYEQYF. Drawing the rest from reference TRBV7-9 and TRBJ2-7, the complete variable domain is DTGVSQNPRHKITKRGQNVTFRCDPISEHNRLYWYRQTLGQGPEFLTYFQNEAQLEKSRLLSDRFSAERPKGSFSTLEIQRTEQGDSAMYLCASSFDSETAHYEQYFGPGTRLTVT.

In its sample, this clonotype was seen once. The chain employs TRBV29-1 and TRBJ2-3; 7 nucleotides line up with TRBD2. The germline CDR1 and CDR2 sequences are SQVTM and ANQGSEA. Trimming took 0 bases from V and 1 from J; bases not matched to a gene: 10. The CDR3 extends over 17 amino acids. CDR3 loop: CSVEDGDWAGGTDTQYF. CDR3 bases: TGCAGCGTTGAAGATGGCGACTGGGCGGGAGGCACAGATACGCAGTATTTT.